This T cell receptor beta chain was documented in a study of T cell repertoires in cytomegalovirus infection. Study-wide background: Matching HLA type, along with CMV infection, was indicated by public TCR beta signatures.

Germline V gene lookup returns CDR1 MNHEY and CDR2 SVGEGT. This CDR3 comprises 14 residues. Trimming took off 2 bases at V and 2 bases at J, with 8 bases between the two ends. From the reads, TCRdb called clonotypes with MiXCR, one entry per CDR3 protein. In the table there are over 300,000 distinct CDR3 sequences, 8% to 9.5% of which are singletons. Study-wide findings and caveats: Dominant in the ex vivo response were TCR beta clonotypes restricted by HLA-C and specific for CMV. Individuals carrying CMV plus the relevant HLA were identified by cumulative frequency of public TCR beta families.

This clonotype was seen many times. The antigen is unknown. This chain links TRBV6-2 or TRBV6-3 with TRBJ2-3; D not resolved. This TCR derives from a human donor in good health (CMV status not recorded). Some clones in this sample may be carry-over from other donors' samples. What was sequenced was PBMCs. The CDR3 nucleotides are TGTGCCAGCAGTTACGGCGCGGACACAGATACGCAGTATTTT. Amino acids: CASSYGADTDTQYF.